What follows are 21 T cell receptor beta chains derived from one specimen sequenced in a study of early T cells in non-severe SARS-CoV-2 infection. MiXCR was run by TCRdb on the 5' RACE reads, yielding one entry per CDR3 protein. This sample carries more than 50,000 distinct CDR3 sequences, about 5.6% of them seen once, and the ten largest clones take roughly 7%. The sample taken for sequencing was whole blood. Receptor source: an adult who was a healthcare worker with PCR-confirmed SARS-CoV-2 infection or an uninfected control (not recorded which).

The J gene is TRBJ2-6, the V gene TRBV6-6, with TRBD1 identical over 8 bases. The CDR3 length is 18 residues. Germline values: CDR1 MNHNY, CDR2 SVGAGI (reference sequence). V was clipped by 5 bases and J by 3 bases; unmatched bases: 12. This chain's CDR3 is CASSPTAGGAYGANVLTF. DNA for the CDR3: TGTGCCAGCAGTCCCACCGCAGGGGGCGCTTATGGGGCCAACGTCCTGACTTTC.

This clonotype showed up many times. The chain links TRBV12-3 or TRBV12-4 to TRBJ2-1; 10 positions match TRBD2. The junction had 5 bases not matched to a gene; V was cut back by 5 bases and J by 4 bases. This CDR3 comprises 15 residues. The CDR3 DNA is TGTGCCAGCAGTCCACTAGCGGGGTCGTACAATGAGCAGTTCTTC. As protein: CASSPLAGSYNEQFF.

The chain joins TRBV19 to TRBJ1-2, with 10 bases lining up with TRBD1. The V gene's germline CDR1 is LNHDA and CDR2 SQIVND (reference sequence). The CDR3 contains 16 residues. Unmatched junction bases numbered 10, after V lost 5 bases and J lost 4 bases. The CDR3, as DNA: TGTGCCAGTAGTCCCGTTGGGACAGGGGAGATCTATGGCTACACCTTC. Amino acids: CASSPVGTGEIYGYTF.

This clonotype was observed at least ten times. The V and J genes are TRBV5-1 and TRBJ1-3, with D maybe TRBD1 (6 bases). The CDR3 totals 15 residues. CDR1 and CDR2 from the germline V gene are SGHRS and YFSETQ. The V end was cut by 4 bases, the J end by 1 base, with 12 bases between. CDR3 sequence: CASSRGQPSGNTIYF. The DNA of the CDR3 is TGCGCCAGCAGCCGGGGGCAACCTTCTGGAAACACCATATATTTT. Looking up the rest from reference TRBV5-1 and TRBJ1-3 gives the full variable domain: KAGVTQTPRYLIKTRGQQVTLSCSPISGHRSVSWYQQTPGQGLQFLFEYFSETQRNKGNFPGRFSGRQFSNSRSEMNVSTLELGDSALYLCASSRGQPSGNTIYFGEGSWLTVV.

CDR3 DNA sequence: TGTGCCAGCAGTGAATACTCAGGCCGCTATGGCTACACCTTC. It yields the protein CASSEYSGRYGYTF. V gene TRBV25-1 combines with J gene TRBJ1-2; D not resolved. Germline CDR1 MGHDK, CDR2 SYGVNS. V lost 0 bases and J lost 4, with 9 bases in between. The CDR3 spans 14 residues.

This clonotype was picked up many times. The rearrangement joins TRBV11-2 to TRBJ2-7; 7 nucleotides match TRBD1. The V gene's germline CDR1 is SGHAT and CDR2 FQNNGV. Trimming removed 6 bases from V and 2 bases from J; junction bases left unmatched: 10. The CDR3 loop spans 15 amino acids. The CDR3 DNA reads TGTGCCAGCAGAGTGAACAGGGGTTCGACCTACGAGCAGTACTTC. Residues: CASRVNRGSTYEQYF.

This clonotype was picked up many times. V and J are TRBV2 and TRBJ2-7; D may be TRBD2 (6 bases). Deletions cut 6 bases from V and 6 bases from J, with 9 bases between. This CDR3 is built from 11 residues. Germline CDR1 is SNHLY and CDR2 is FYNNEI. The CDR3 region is CASSFGSEQYF. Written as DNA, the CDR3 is TGTGCCAGCAGCTTCGGGAGCGAGCAGTACTTC.

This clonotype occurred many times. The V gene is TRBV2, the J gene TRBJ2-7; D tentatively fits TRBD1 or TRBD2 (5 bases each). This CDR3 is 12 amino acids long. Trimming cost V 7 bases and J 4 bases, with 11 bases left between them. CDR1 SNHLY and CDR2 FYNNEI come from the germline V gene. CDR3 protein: CASKWDPYEQYF. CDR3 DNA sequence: TGTGCCAGCAAATGGGACCCTTACGAGCAGTACTTC.

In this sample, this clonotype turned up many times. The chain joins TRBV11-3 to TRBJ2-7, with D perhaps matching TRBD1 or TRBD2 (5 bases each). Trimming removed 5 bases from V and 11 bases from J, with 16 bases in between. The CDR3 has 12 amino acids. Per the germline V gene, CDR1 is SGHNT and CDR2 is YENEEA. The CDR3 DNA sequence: TGTGCCAGCAGCGAGGGGTCCGGGGCTAAGTACTTC. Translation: CASSEGSGAKYF.

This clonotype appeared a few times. The CDR3 sequence: CSVAPLGTGAGELFF. The DNA for the CDR3 is TGCAGTGTGGCACCGCTGGGGACAGGGGCCGGGGAGCTGTTTTTT. This chain connects TRBV20-1 to TRBJ2-2; TRBD1 matches at 10 bases. CDR1 and CDR2 from the germline V gene are DFQATT and SNEGSKA (reference sequence). The CDR3 is made up of 15 amino acids. V gave up 7 bases and J gave up 6 bases; unmatched junction bases: 11.

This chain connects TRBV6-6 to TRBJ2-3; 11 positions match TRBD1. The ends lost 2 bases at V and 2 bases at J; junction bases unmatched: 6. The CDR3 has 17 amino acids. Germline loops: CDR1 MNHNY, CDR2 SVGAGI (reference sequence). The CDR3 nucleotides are TGTGCCAGCAGTTACCCCGGGACAGGGGGGGTCACAGATACGCAGTATTTT. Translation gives CASSYPGTGGVTDTQYF.

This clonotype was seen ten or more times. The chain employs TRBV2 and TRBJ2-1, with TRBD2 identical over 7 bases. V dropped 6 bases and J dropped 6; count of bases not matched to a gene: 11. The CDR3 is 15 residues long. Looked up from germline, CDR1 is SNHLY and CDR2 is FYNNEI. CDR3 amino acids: CASSKGLSGGNEQFF. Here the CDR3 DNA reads TGTGCCAGCAGCAAGGGACTATCCGGAGGCAATGAGCAGTTCTTC.

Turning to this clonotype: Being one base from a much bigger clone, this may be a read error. CDR3 amino acids: CATSRDTVRDREYYEQYF. CDR3 nucleotides: TGTGCCACCAGCAGAGATACTGTTCGGGACAGGGAATACTACGAGCAGTACTTC. The V gene is TRBV15, the J gene TRBJ2-7; 9 nucleotides line up with TRBD1. The CDR3 length is 18 residues. The germline V gene encodes CDR1 LNHNV and CDR2 YYDKDF (reference sequence). V shed 0 bases, J shed 3 bases, and the junction held 12 bases outside the gene matches.

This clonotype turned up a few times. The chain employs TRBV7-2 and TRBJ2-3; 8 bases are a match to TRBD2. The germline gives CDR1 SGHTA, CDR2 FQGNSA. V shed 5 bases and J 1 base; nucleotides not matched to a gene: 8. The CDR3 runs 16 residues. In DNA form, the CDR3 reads TGTGCCAGCAGCCCAAAAGGGACTAGGGGCACAGATACGCAGTATTTT. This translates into CASSPKGTRGTDTQYF.

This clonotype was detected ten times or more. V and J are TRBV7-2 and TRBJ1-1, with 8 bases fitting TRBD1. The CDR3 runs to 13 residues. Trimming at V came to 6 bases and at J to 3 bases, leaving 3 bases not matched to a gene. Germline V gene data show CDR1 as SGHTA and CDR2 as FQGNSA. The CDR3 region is CASRTGQDTEAFF. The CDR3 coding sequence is TGTGCCAGCAGAACGGGACAGGACACTGAAGCTTTCTTT.

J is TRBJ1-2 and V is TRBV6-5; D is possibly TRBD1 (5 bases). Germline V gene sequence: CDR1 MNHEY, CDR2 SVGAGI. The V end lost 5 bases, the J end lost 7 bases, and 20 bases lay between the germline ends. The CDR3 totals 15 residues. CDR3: CASSQTRAGTAGYTF. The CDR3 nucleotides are TGTGCCAGCAGTCAAACCCGGGCAGGGACCGCTGGCTACACCTTC.

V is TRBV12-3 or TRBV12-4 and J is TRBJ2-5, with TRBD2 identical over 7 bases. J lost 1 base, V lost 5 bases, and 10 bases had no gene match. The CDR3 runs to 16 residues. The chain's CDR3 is CASSLQRGRPQETQYF. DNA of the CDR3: TGTGCCAGCAGTCTCCAGCGGGGCCGGCCCCAAGAGACCCAGTACTTC.

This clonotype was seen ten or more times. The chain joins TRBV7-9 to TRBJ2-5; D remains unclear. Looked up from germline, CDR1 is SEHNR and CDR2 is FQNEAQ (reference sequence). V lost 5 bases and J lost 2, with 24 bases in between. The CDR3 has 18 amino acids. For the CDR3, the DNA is TGTGCCAGCAGCCTTAGGTCTGTCTGGCGCGATCAACAAGAGACCCAGTACTTC. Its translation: CASSLRSVWRDQQETQYF.

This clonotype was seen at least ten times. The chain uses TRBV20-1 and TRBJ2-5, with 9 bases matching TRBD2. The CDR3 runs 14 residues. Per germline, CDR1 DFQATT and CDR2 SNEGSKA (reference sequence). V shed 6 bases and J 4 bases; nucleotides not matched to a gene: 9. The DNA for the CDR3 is TGCAGTGCGCCGCCGCTAGCGGGGAGAGAGACCCAGTACTTC. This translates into CSAPPLAGRETQYF.

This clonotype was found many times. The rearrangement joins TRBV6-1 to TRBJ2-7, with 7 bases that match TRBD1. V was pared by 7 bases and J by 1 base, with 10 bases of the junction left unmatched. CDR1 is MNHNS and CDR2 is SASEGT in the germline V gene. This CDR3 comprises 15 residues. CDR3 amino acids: CASNPPQGESYEQYF. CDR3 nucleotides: TGTGCCAGCAACCCCCCCCAGGGGGAATCCTACGAGCAGTACTTC.

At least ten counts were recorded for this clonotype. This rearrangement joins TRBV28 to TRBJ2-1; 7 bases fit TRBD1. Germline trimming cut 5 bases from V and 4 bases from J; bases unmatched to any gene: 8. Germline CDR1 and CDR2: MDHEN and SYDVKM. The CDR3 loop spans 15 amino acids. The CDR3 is CASSLPGQVYNEQFF. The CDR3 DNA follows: TGTGCCAGCAGTCTCCCTGGACAGGTTTACAATGAGCAGTTCTTC.